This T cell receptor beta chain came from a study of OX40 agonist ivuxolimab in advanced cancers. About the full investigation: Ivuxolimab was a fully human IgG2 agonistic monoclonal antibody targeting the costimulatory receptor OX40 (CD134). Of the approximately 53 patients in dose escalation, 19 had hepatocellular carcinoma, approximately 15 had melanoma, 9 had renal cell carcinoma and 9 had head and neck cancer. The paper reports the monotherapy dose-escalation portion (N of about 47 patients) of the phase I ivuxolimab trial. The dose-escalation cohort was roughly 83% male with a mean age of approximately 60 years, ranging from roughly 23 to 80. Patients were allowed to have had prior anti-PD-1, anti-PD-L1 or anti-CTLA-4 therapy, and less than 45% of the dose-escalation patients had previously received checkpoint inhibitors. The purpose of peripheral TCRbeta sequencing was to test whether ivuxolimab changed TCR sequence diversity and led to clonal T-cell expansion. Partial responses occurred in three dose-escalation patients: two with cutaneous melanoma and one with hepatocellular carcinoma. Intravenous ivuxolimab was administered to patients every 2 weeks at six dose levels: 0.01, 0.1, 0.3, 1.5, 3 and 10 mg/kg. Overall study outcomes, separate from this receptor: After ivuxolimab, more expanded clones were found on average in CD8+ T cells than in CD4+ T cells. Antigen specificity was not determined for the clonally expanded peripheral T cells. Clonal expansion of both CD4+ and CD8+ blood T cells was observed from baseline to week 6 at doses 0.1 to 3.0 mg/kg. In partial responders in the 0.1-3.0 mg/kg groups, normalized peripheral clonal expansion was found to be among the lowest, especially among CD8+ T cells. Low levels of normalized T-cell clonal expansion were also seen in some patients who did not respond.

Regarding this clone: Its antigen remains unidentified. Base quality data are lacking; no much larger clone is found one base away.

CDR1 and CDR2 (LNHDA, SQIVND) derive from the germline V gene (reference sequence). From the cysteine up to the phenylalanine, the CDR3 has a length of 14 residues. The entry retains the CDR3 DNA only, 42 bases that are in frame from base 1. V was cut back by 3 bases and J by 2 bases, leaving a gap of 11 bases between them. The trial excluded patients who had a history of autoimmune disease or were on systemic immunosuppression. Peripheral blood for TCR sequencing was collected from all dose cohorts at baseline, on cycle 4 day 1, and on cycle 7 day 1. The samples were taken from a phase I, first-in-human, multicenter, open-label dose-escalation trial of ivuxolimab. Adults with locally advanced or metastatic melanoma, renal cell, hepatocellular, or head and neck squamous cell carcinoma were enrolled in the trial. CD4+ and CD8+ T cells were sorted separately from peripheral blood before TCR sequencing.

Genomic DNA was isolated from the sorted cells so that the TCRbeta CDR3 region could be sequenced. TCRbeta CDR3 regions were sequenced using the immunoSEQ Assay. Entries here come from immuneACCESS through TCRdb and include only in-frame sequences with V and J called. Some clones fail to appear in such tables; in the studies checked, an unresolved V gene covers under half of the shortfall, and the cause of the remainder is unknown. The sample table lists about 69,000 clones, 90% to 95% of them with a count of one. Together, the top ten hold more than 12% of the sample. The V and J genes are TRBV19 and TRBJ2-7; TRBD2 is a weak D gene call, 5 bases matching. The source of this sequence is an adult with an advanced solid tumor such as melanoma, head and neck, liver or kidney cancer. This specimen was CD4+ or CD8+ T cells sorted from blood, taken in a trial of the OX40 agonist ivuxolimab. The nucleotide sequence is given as TGTGCCAGTAGTATTACCGCCGGGGCCTACGAGCAGTACTTC. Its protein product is CASSITAGAYEQYF.